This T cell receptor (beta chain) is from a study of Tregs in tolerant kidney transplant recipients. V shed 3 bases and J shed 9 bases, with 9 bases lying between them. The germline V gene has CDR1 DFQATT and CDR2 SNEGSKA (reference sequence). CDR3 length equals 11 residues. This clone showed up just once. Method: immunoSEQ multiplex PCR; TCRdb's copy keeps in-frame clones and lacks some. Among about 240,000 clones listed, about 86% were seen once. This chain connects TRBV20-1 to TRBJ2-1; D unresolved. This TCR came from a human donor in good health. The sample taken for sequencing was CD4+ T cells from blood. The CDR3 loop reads CSASGWGEQFF. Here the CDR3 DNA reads TGCAGTGCTAGTGGGTGGGGTGAGCAGTTCTTC.